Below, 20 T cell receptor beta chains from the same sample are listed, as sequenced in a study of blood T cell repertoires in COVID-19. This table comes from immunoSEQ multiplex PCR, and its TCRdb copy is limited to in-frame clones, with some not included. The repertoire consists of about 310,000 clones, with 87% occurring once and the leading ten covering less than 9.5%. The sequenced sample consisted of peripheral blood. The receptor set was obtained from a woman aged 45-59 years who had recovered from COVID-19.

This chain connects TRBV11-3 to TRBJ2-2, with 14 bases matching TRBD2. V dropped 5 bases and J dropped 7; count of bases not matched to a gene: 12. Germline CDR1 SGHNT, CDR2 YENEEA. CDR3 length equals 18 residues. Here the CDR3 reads CASSTAGTSGSSGGELFF. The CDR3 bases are TGTGCCAGCAGCACCGCCGGGACTAGCGGGAGTAGCGGCGGGGAGCTGTTTTTT.

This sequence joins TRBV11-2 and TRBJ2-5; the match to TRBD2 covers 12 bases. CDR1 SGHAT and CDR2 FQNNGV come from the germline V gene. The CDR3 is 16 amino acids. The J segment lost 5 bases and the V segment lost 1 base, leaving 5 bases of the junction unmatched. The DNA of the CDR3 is TGTGCCAGCAGCTTAGTAAGACTAGCGGGGGAGGAGACCCAGTACTTC. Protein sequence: CASSLVRLAGEETQYF.

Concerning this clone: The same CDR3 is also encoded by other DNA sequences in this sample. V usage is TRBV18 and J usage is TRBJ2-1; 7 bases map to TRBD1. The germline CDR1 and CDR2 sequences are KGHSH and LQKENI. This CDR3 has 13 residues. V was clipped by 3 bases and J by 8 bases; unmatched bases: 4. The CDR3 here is CASSPDRDDEQFF. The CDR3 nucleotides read TGTGCCAGCTCACCCGACAGGGACGATGAGCAGTTCTTC.

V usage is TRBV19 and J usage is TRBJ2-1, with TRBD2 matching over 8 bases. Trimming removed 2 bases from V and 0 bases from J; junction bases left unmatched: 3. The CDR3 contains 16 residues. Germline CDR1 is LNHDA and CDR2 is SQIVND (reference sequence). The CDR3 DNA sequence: TGTGCCAGTAGTATACATGCGGGGGGCTCCTACAATGAGCAGTTCTTC. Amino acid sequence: CASSIHAGGSYNEQFF. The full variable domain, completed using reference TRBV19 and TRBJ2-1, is DGGITQSPKYLFRKEGQNVTLSCEQNLNHDAMYWYRQDPGQGLRLIYYSQIVNDFQKGDIAEGYSVSREKKESFPLTVTSAQKNPTAFYLCASSIHAGGSYNEQFFGPGTRLTVL.

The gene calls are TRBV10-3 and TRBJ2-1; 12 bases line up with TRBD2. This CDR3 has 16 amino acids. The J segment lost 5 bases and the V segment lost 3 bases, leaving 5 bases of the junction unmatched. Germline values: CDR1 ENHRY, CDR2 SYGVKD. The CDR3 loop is CAISEYLAGGNNEQFF. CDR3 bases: TGTGCCATCAGTGAATATCTAGCGGGAGGGAACAATGAGCAGTTCTTC.

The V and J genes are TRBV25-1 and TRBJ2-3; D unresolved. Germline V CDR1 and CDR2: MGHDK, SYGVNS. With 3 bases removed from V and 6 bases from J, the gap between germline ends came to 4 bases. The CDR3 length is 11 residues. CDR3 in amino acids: CASSDPDTQYF. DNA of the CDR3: TGTGCCAGCAGTGATCCGGATACGCAGTATTTT.

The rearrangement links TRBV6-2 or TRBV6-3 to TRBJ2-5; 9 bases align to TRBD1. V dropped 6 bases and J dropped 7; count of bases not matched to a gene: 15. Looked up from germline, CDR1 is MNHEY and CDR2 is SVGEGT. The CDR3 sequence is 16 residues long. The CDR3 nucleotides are TGTGCCAGCAGCAGAGACCGGGACAGGGAATATAGGACCCAGTACTTC. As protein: CASSRDRDREYRTQYF.

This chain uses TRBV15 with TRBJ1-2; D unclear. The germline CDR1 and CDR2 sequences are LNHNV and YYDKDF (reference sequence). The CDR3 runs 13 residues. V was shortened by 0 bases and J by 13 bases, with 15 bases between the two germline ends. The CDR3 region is CATSRDLNGAPTF. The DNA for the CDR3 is TGTGCCACCAGCAGAGATCTTAACGGAGCCCCCACCTTC.

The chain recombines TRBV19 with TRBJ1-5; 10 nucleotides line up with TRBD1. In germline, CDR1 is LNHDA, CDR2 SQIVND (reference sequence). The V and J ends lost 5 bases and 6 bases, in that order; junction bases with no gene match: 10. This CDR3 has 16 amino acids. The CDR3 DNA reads TGTGCCAGTAGTGAGCTAGGGACAGGGGACCGTCAGCCCCAGCATTTT. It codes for CASSELGTGDRQPQHF.

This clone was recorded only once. The CDR3 DNA reads TGTGCCAGCAGTTTAGACAGGGGGCGTCTGGACAATGAGCAGTTCTTC. Amino acids: CASSLDRGRLDNEQFF. The chain links TRBV27 to TRBJ2-1, with 10 bases lining up with TRBD1. CDR1 and CDR2 from the germline V gene are MNHEY and SMNVEV (reference sequence). The V and J ends lost 2 bases and 5 bases, in that order; junction bases with no gene match: 6. The length of the CDR3 is 16 residues.

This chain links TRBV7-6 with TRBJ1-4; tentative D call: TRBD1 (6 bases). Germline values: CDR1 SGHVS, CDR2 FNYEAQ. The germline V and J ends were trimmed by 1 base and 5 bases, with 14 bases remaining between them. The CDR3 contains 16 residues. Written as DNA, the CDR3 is TGTGCCAGCAGCTTAGAGAGGGGGAGTGAGAATGAAAAACTGTTTTTT. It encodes CASSLERGSENEKLFF.

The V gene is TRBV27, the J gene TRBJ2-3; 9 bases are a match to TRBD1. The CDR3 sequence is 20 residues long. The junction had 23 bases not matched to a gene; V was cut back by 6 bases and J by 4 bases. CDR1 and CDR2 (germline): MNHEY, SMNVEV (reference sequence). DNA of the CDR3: TGTGCCAGCAGCCGCACTAACAGGGGGCCCGGGGAAGGGGCCTCAGATACGCAGTATTTT. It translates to CASSRTNRGPGEGASDTQYF.

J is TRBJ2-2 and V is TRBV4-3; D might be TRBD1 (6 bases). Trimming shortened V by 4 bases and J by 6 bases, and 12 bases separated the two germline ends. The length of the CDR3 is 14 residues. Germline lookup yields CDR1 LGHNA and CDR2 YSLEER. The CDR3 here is CASSPNRDPGELFF. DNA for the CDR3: TGCGCCAGCAGCCCAAACAGGGACCCCGGGGAGCTGTTTTTT.

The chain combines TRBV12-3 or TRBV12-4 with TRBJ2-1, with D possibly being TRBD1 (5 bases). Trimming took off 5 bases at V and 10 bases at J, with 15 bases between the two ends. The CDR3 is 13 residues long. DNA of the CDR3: TGTGCCAGCAGTAGTGGGGCGCCAATCGAGCAGTTCTTC. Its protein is CASSSGAPIEQFF.

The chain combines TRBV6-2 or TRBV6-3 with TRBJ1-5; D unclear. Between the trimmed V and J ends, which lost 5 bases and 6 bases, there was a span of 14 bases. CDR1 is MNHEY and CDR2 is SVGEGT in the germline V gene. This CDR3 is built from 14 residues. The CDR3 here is CASSVPGGGQPQHF. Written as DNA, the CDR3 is TGTGCCAGCAGTGTTCCTGGAGGTGGTCAGCCCCAGCATTTT.

The CDR3, as DNA: TGCAGCTCCACAGGGGGCAGGACCCAGTACTTC. Translation gives CSSTGGRTQYF. The chain carries TRBV29-1 and TRBJ2-5, with TRBD1 identical over 9 bases. The CDR3 totals 11 residues. From germline, CDR1 is SQVTM and CDR2 ANQGSEA. V shed 8 bases and J 7 bases; nucleotides not matched to a gene: 5.

CDR3 coding DNA: TGCGCCAGCAGCTTGGAACCCGGTGATACGCAGTATTTT. Translated, it gives CASSLEPGDTQYF. The chain uses TRBV5-1 and TRBJ2-3; D remains unclear. Trimming took 0 bases from V and 6 from J, leaving 8 bases between them. This CDR3 has 13 amino acids. CDR1 is SGHRS, CDR2 YFSETQ, per germline.

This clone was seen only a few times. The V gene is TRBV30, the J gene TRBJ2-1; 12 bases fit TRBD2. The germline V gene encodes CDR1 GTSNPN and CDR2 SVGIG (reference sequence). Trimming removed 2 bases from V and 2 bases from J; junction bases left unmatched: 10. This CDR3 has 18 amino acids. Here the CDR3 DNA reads TGTGCCTGGAGTTCTGGGCTAGCGGGAGGGCTCCCCTACAATGAGCAGTTCTTC. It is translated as CAWSSGLAGGLPYNEQFF. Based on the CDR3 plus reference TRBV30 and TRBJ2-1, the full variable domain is SQTIHQWPATLVQPVGSPLSLECTVEGTSNPNLYWYRQAAGRGLQLLFYSVGIGQISSEVPQNLSASRPQDRQFILSSKKLLLSDSGFYLCAWSSGLAGGLPYNEQFFGPGTRLTVL.

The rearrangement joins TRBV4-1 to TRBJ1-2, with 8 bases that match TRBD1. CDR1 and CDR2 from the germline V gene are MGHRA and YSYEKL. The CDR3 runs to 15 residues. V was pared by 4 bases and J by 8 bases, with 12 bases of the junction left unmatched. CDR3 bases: TGCGCCAGCAGCCCAGAGCAGGGGGCGTCGGTCGGCTACACCTTC. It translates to CASSPEQGASVGYTF.

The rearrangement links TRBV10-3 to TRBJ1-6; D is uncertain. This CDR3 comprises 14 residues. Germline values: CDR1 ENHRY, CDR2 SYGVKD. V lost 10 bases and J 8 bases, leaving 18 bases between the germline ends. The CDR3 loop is CATRVDWRDSPLHF. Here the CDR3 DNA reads TGTGCCACTCGGGTTGACTGGCGTGATTCACCCCTCCACTTT.